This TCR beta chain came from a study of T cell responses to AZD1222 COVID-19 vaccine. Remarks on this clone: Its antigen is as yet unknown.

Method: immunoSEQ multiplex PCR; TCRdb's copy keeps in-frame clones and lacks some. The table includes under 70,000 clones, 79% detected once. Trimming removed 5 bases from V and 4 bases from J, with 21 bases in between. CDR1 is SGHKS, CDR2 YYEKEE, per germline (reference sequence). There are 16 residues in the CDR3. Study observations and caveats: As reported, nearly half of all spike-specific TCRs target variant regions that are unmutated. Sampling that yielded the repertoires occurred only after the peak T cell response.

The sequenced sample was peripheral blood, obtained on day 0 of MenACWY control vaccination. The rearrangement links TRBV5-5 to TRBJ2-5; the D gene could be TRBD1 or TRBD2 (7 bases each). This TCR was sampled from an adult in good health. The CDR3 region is CASSWEGAGFRETQYF. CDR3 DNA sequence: TGTGCCAGCAGTTGGGAGGGGGCAGGGTTTCGAGAGACCCAGTACTTC. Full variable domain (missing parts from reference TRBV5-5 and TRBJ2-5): DAGVTQSPTHLIKTRGQQVTLRCSPISGHKSVSWYQQVLGQGPQFIFQYYEKEERGRGNFPDRFSARQFPNYSSELNVNALLLGDSALYLCASSWEGAGFRETQYFGPGTRLLVL.